The T cell receptor beta chain described here comes from a study of blood T cells in healthy people across ages (dated by TCRdb to between 2015 and 2017). Turning to the overall study: Template switching captured roughly one uniquely barcoded TCR beta cDNA molecule per two T cells in model experiments. Using deep sequencing normalized with unique cDNA molecular identifiers, the study measured how TCR beta repertoire diversity changes with age. To avoid experimental bias, donors of different ages were distributed randomly across sequencing lanes. Two additional independent replicas of 1 million unique cDNA reads from the same blood draw were analyzed for two donors (one aged 18 to 29 and one aged 80 or older). Donors were grouped into four age groups: young (average approximately 16 years), middle-aged (roughly 38), aged (about 60) and long-lived (just over 80). Results and caveats for the whole study, not just this receptor: Compared with the aged group, the long-lived group had more naive CD4+ T cells, fewer expanded clones and increased TCR diversity, a pattern suggesting age selection. Because donor CMV infection status was unknown, age-related changes in expanded clonotypes were potentially confounded. Observed TCR beta diversity per million T cells fell roughly linearly with age, and a significant reduction was already apparent by age around 36. Conclusive comparison of naive and antigen-experienced compartments was prevented by the profiling of bulk unsorted PBMCs. Estimates of total diversity based on one million sequenced T cells were regarded as lower bounds and as underestimates. A strong correlation was found between observed TCR beta diversity and the percentage of naive T cells measured by flow cytometry.

The protocol used for the library was 5' RACE. TCRdb names Illumina HiSeq 2500 as the instrument used. A second PCR of roughly 7 to 11 cycles was performed with a sample-barcoded 5' primer and a J-beta primer mix. Each TCR beta cDNA molecule received a unique molecular identifier from a template-switch 5' adaptor carrying 12 random nucleotides. Each sample yielded at least 2.5 million CDR3-containing paired-end reads. First-strand cDNA was synthesized from all RNA with the Mint cDNA synthesis kit, primed by a TRBC-specific oligonucleotide. After uracil-DNA glycosylase treatment, a first 18-cycle PCR used universal primers M1SS and BC2_uni_R on all cDNA. In the source study's methods: For normalization, 1 million high-quality reads, each with a distinct molecular identifier, were randomly selected from each sample. Instead of being binned into consensus sequences, reads with shared molecular identifiers were discarded. MiTCR, run with a Q25 quality threshold and the strictest error-elimination algorithm, handled CDR3 identification, clonotype clustering and error correction. A nonparametric unseen species model with Euler transformation was used to estimate lower-bound total TCR beta diversity. The public reads were run again by TCRdb, first through fastp at Q25 and then through MiXCR, and only productive beta chains were kept. Each CDR3 protein appears once, grouped with its most common genes and DNA. The V and J calls and clone size are TCRdb's, not the authors'. For this sample the table gives hundreds of thousands of distinct CDR3 sequences, of which around two thirds were detected only once. The ten largest clones capture 28% of the sample.

After removal of 4 bases from V and 3 bases from J, the junction retains 8 bases not matched to a gene. Inclusive of the bounding cysteine and phenylalanine, the CDR3 is 16 residues long. The CDR3 DNA has 48 bases and is translated from base 1. CDR1 and CDR2 were assigned from the germline V gene as MNHEY and SVGAGI. The approximately 39 donors, aged about 6 to 100 years, were systemically healthy Caucasian individuals from Russia. About 10 milliliters of peripheral blood were collected from each donor into EDTA-treated Vacutainer tubes. Ficoll-Paque density-gradient centrifugation was used to isolate PBMCs, with at least 6 million obtained per sample. Trizol reagent was used to extract total RNA from PBMCs, with at least 6 micrograms per sample. For every donor, flow cytometry on a PBMC aliquot measured the percentage of naive CD45RAhigh/CD27high T cells. As for this clonotype: Its antigen target is currently unknown. Qualities for individual bases were not recorded, and no much larger clone is one base off.

Specimen: blood. The clonotype comes from a man aged 30-40 years in good health. The chain is assembled from TRBV6-5 and TRBJ2-5; TRBD1 lines up with 10 middle nucleotides. The DNA reads as follows: TGTGCCAGCAGTTCCCAGACCGGGACAGGGGAAGAGACCCAGTACTTC. Its protein product is CASSSQTGTGEETQYF.